A single sample gave rise to the 11 T cell receptor beta chains below, sequenced in a study of regulatory T cells in long-lasting Graves disease. Indicated time point: persistent/refractory GD, antithyroid drugs over 5 years with positive TRAb. PBMC RNA served as the TCR library source. Construction of TCR beta libraries relied on iRepertoire HTBI primers and on Arm-PCR targeting CDR3 regions. TCRdb re-derived calls from the multiplex PCR reads in MiXCR, one entry per CDR3 protein. The sample records 350,000 to 450,000 distinct CDR3 sequences, 23% being singletons. Material: peripheral blood mononuclear cells (PBMCs), obtained when the disease was refractory, from a patient treated with antithyroid drugs. The receptors were gathered from a woman in her thirties or forties with Graves disease.

This clonotype was detected ten times or more. The genes are TRBV2 and TRBJ2-7; 10 nucleotides match TRBD2. The V and J ends lost 1 base and 2 bases, in that order; junction bases with no gene match: 5. Germline V gene data show CDR1 as SNHLY and CDR2 as FYNNEI. The CDR3 consists of 16 residues. The DNA for the CDR3 is TGTGCCAGCAGTGAAGGGACTAGCGGAGCCGCCTACGAGCAGTACTTC. Protein product: CASSEGTSGAAYEQYF.

This rearrangement joins TRBV6-4 to TRBJ1-1; 9 bases line up with TRBD1. There are 16 residues in the CDR3. Per germline, CDR1 MRHNA and CDR2 SNTAGT. V gave up 1 base and J gave up 4 bases; unmatched junction bases: 7. In DNA form, the CDR3 reads TGTGCCAGCAGTGACTTTTACAGGGGGCTTGGCACTGAAGCTTTCTTT. This gives the protein CASSDFYRGLGTEAFF.

This clonotype is large by share. This sequence joins TRBV28 and TRBJ2-7; 10 bases map to TRBD2. V lost 1 base, J lost 1 base, and 4 bases stayed unmatched. Germline lookup yields CDR1 MDHEN and CDR2 SYDVKM. This CDR3 contains 16 residues. CDR3 amino acids: CASSLSSGSRSYEQYF. DNA for the CDR3: TGTGCCAGCAGTTTATCTAGCGGGAGTAGGTCCTACGAGCAGTACTTC.

On this clonotype itself: A much larger clone differs by one base, so this may be a read error. The gene calls are TRBV20-1 and TRBJ2-5, with 13 bases matching TRBD2. The CDR3 runs to 17 residues. After removal of 1 base from V and 3 bases from J, the junction contained 8 bases not matched to a gene. Per germline, CDR1 DFQATT and CDR2 SNEGSKA (reference sequence). The DNA for the CDR3 is TGCAGTGCTAGAGGTCGCCTCGGACTAGCGGGAGAAGAGACCCAGTACTTC. The encoded protein is CSARGRLGLAGEETQYF.

A remark on this clonotype: A read error may be the cause here, since a much bigger clone is one base away. The chain uses TRBV5-1 and TRBJ1-1; D call uncertain. V was trimmed by 5 bases and J by 6 bases, leaving 17 bases between them. This CDR3 is 14 amino acids long. CDR1 SGHRS and CDR2 YFSETQ come from the germline V gene. CDR3 sequence: CASRYEDWISEAFF. CDR3 coding DNA: TGCGCCAGCAGGTACGAAGATTGGATTTCTGAAGCTTTCTTT. Together with reference TRBV5-1 and TRBJ1-1, the CDR3 gives the full variable domain: KAGVTQTPRYLIKTRGQQVTLSCSPISGHRSVSWYQQTPGQGLQFLFEYFSETQRNKGNFPGRFSGRQFSNSRSEMNVSTLELGDSALYLCASRYEDWISEAFFGQGTRLTVV.

This clonotype came up a few times. This chain links TRBV9 with TRBJ1-4; perhaps TRBD1 as D (6 bases). Germline loops: CDR1 SGDLS, CDR2 YYNGEE. Trimming took 0 bases from V and 4 from J, leaving 10 bases between them. The CDR3 runs to 15 residues. The CDR3 DNA follows: TGTGCCAGCAGCGTAGAGGACAGCTATAATGAAAAACTGTTTTTT. Protein: CASSVEDSYNEKLFF.

This clonotype was seen a handful of times. The chain has TRBV7-8 and TRBJ2-7; no clear D gene. Germline loops: CDR1 SGHVS, CDR2 FQNEAQ. The V gene lost 1 base and the J gene lost 4 bases, with 14 bases spanning the gap. This CDR3 is 15 amino acids long. Written as DNA, the CDR3 is TGTGCCAGCAGCTTAGGTCCAGAGATGATTTACGAGCAGTACTTC. Its translation: CASSLGPEMIYEQYF.

This clonotype turned up a few times. The chain combines TRBV30 with TRBJ2-5; TRBD1 matches at 10 bases. Trimming cost V 2 bases and J 4 bases; bases outside gene matches: 10. The germline CDR1 and CDR2 sequences are GTSNPN and SVGIG (reference sequence). This CDR3 is 16 amino acids long. The DNA of the CDR3 is TGTGCCTGGAGTCCTCCCGGGACAGGGGTCCGAGAGACCCAGTACTTC. It specifies CAWSPPGTGVRETQYF.

This clonotype was seen many times. The chain employs TRBV24-1 and TRBJ2-7, with D uncertain. CDR3 length: 11 residues. CDR1 is KGHDR and CDR2 is SFDVKD in the germline V gene. V was shortened by 4 bases and J by 3 bases, with 3 bases between the two germline ends. The CDR3 region is CATSEGYEQYF. CDR3 bases: TGTGCCACCAGTGAGGGCTACGAGCAGTACTTC.

This chain joins TRBV24-1 and TRBJ2-5, with D possibly being TRBD2 (6 bases). The CDR3 is 14 amino acids. The V gene's germline CDR1 is KGHDR and CDR2 SFDVKD. V lost 8 bases, J lost 4 bases, and 16 bases lay in between. The CDR3 DNA sequence: TGTGCCACCAAAGCCAGTCTCGGGGGAGAGACCCAGTACTTC. Protein: CATKASLGGETQYF.

The chain is built from TRBV3-1 and TRBJ2-7, with 8 nucleotides matching TRBD2. Germline-derived CDR1 and CDR2 are LGHDT and YNNKEL (reference sequence). The V gene end was trimmed by 3 bases and the J gene end by 4 bases; junction bases not matched to a gene: 2. The CDR3 is made up of 13 amino acids. Written as DNA, the CDR3 is TGTGCCAGCAGCCAGGGACTAGTGTACGAGCAGTACTTC. It is translated as CASSQGLVYEQYF.